This T cell receptor beta chain was captured in a study of blood T cell repertoires in COVID-19. Germline values: CDR1 LNHDA, CDR2 SQIVND (reference sequence). The CDR3 length is 14 residues. V was clipped by 8 bases and J by 8 bases, with 19 bases between them. Participant-given clinical history determined each cohort assignment. TCRdb's copy holds only in-frame clones and misses some; the assay was immunoSEQ multiplex PCR. The top ten hold approximately 1% of the sample, which has about 350,000 clones, around nine tenths seen once. The chain uses TRBV19 and TRBJ2-4, with D possibly matching TRBD2 (6 bases). The clonotype comes from a woman in her 30s who had been exposed to COVID-19. The sequenced material came from PBMCs or T cells enriched from blood (not recorded which). This CDR3 is CASGSSDAPDIQYF. Here the CDR3 DNA reads TGTGCCAGTGGATCTAGCGACGCCCCGGACATTCAGTACTTC.